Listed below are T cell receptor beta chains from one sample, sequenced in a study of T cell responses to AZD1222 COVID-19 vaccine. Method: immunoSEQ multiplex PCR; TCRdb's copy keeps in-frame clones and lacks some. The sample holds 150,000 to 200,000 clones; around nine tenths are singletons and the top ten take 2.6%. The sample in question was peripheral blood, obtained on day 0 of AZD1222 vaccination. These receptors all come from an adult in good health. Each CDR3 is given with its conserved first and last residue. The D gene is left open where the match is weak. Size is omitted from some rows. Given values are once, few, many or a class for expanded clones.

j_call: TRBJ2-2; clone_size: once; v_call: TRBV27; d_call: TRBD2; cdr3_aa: CASRRGVERTNTGELFF; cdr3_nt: TGTGCCAGCAGGCGGGGGGTGGAGCGAACGAACACCGGGGAGCTGTTTTTT
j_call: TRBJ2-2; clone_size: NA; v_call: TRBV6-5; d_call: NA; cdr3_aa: CAGLFGTRNTGELFF; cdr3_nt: TGTGCCGGATTATTTGGGACACGGAACACCGGGGAGCTGTTTTTT
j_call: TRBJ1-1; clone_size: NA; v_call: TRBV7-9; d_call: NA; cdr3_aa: CASSLQGSPMNTEAFF; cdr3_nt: TGTGCCAGCAGCTTACAGGGCAGCCCCATGAACACTGAAGCTTTCTTT
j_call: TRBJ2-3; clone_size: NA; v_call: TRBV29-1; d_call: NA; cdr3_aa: CSVEGWENTDTQYF; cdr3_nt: TGCAGCGTTGAAGGGTGGGAGAACACAGATACGCAGTATTTT
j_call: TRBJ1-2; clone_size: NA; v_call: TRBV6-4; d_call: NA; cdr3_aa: CASRATGQGALLYGYTF; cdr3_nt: TGTGCCAGCAGAGCGACCGGACAAGGGGCCCTCCTCTATGGCTACACCTTC
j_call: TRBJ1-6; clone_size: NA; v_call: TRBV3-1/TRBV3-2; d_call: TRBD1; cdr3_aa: CASSQEGASSPLHF; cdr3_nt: TGTGCCAGCAGCCAGGAGGGGGCGAGCTCACCCCTCCACTTT
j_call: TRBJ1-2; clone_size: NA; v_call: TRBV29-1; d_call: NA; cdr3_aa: CSVGRGHYGYTF; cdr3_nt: TGCAGCGTTGGGAGGGGCCACTATGGCTACACCTTC
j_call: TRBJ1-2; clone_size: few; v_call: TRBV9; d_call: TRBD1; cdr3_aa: CASSVVQGQGSYGYTF; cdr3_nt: TGTGCCAGCAGCGTAGTTCAGGGACAGGGTAGCTATGGCTACACCTTC
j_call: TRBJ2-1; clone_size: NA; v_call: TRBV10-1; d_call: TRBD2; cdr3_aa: CASSAGLALTQFF; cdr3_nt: TGCGCCAGCAGTGCGGGACTAGCGTTGACGCAGTTCTTC
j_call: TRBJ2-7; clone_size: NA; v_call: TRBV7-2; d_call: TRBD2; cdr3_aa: CASSSQAGGNYEQYF; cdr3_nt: TGTGCCAGCAGCTCCCAAGCGGGAGGAAACTACGAGCAGTACTTC
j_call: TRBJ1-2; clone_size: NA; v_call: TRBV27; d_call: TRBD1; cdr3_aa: CASSSRWMEEKGALGYTF; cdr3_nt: TGTGCCAGCAGTTCACGATGGATGGAGGAGAAGGGGGCGCTTGGCTACACCTTC
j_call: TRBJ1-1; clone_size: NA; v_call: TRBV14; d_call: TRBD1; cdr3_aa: CASSQGGTVALNTEAFF; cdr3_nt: TGTGCCAGCAGCCAGGGTGGGACAGTAGCCCTGAACACTGAAGCTTTCTTT
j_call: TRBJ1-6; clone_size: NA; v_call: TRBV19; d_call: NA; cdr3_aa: CASSIQGPGPPSLHF; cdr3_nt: TGTGCCAGTAGTATACAAGGACCCGGTCCTCCTTCCCTCCACTTT
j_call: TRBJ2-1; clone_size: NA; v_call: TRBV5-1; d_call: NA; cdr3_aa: CASSLAQLSYNEQFF; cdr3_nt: TGCGCCAGCAGCTTGGCTCAGCTCTCCTACAATGAGCAGTTCTTC
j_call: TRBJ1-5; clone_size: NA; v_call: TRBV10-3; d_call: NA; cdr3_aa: CAISDGGRDQPQHF; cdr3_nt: TGTGCCATCAGCGACGGGGGAAGGGATCAGCCCCAGCATTTT
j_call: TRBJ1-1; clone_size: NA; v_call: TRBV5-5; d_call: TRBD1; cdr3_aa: CASSQGQANTEAFF; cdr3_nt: TGTGCCAGCAGCCAAGGACAGGCGAACACTGAAGCTTTCTTT